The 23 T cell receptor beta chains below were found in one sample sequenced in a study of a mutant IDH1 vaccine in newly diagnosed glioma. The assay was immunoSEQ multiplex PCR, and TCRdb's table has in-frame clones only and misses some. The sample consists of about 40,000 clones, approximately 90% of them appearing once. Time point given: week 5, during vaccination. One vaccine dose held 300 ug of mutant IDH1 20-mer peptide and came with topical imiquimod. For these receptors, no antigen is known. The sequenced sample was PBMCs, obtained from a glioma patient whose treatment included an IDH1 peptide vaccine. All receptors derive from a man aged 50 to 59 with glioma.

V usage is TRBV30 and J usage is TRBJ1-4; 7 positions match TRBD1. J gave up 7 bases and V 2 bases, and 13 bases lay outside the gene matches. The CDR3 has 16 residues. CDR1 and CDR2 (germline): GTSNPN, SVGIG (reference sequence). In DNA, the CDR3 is TGTGCCTGGAGTATGACGTTGGCAGGGGGTGTTGAAAAACTGTTTTTT. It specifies CAWSMTLAGGVEKLFF. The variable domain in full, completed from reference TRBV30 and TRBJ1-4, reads SQTIHQWPATLVQPVGSPLSLECTVEGTSNPNLYWYRQAAGRGLQLLFYSVGIGQISSEVPQNLSASRPQDRQFILSSKKLLLSDSGFYLCAWSMTLAGGVEKLFFGSGTQLSVL.

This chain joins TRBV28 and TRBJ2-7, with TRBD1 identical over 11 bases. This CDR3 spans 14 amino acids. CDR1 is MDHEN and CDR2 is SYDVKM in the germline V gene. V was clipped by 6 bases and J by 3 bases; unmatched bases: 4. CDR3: CASSPGTGGYEQYF. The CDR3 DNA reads TGTGCCAGCAGCCCCGGGACAGGGGGCTACGAGCAGTACTTC.

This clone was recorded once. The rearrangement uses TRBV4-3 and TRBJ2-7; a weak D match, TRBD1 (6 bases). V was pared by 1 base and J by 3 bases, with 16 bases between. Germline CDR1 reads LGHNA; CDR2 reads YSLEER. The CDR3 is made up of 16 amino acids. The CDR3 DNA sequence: TGCGCCAGCAGCCAAGCACGCACAGGGACCTACTACGAGCAGTACTTC. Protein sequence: CASSQARTGTYYEQYF.

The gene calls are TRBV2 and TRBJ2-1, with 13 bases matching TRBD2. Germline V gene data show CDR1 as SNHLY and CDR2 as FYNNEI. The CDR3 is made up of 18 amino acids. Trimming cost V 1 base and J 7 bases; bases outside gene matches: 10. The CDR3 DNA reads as TGTGCCAGCAGTGAAGGTCCCTATGGGACTAGCGGGAAGAATGAGCAGTTCTTC. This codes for CASSEGPYGTSGKNEQFF.

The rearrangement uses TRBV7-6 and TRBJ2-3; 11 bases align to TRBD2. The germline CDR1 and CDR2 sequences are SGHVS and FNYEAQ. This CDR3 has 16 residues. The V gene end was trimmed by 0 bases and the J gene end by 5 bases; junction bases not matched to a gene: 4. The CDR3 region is CASSLASGGAGDTQYF. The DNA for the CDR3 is TGTGCCAGCAGCTTAGCTAGCGGGGGGGCCGGAGATACGCAGTATTTT.

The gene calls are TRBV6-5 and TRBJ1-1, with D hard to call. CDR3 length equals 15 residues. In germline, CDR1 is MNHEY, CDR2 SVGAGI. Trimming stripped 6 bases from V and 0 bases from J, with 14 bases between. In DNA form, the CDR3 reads TGTGCCAGCAGCATCCGGCCGCTCATGAACACTGAAGCTTTCTTT. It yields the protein CASSIRPLMNTEAFF.

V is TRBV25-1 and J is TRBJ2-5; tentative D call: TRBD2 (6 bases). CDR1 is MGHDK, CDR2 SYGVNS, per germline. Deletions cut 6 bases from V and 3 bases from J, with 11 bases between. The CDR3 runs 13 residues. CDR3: CASSGTSKETQYF. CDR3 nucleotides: TGTGCCAGCAGCGGAACTAGCAAAGAGACCCAGTACTTC.

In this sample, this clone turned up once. CDR3 region: CASSPTTSGSVPYNEQFF. CDR3 sequence (DNA): TGTGCCAGTAGTCCGACGACTAGCGGGAGCGTGCCCTACAATGAGCAGTTCTTC. V and J are TRBV19 and TRBJ2-1, with TRBD2 identical over 12 bases. CDR1 and CDR2 (germline): LNHDA, SQIVND (reference sequence). V lost 5 bases and J lost 2; bases outside the gene matches: 10. The CDR3 loop spans 18 amino acids.

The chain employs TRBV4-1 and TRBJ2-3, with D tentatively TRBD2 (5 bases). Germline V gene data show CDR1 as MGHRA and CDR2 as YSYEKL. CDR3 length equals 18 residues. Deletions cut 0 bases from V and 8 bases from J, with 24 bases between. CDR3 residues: CASSQETSRRTLATTQYF. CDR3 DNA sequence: TGCGCCAGCAGCCAAGAAACTTCCAGGCGGACTCTCGCCACTACGCAGTATTTT.

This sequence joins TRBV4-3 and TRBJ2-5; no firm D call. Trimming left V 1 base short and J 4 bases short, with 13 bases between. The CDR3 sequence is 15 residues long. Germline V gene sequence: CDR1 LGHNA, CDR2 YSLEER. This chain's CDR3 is CASSQGSGKRETQYF. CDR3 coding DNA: TGCGCCAGCAGCCAAGGTTCCGGCAAGAGAGAGACCCAGTACTTC.

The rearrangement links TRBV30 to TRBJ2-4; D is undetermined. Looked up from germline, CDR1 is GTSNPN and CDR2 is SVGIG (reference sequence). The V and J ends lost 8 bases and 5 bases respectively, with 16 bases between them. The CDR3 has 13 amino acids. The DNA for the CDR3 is TGTGCCGTTGCCGACCCCGTCCAAAACATTCAGTACTTC. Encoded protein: CAVADPVQNIQYF.

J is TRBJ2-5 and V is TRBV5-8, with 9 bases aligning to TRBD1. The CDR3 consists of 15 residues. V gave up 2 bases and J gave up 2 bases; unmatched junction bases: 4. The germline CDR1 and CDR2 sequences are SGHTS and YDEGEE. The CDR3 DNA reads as TGTGCCAGCAGCTTCTTGGGACAGGGTCAAGAGACCCAGTACTTC. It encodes CASSFLGQGQETQYF.

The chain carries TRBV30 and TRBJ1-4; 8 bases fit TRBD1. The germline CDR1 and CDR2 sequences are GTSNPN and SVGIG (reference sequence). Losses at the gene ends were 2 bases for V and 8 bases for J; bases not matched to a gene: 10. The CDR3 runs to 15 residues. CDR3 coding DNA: TGTGCCTGGAGTCCAGACAGGGGCGGAAGGGAAAAACTGTTTTTT. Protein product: CAWSPDRGGREKLFF.

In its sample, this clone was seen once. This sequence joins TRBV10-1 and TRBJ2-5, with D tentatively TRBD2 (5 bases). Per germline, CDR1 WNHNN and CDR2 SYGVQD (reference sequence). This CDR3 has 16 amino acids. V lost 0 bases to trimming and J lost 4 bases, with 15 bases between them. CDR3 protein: CASSESTLGGRETQYF. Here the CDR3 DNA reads TGCGCCAGCAGTGAGTCGACTCTAGGAGGTAGAGAGACCCAGTACTTC.

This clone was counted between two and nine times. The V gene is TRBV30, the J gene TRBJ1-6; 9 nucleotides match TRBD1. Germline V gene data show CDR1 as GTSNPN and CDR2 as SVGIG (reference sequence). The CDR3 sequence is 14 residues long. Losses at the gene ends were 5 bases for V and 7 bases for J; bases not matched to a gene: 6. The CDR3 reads CAWDAGTGNSPLHF. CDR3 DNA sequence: TGTGCCTGGGACGCTGGGACAGGGAATTCACCCCTCCACTTT.

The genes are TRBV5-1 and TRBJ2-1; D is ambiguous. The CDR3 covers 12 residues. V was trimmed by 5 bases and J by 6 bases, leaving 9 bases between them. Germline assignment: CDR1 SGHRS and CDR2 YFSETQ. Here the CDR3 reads CASRAVLNEQFF. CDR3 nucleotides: TGCGCCAGCAGGGCGGTCCTCAATGAGCAGTTCTTC. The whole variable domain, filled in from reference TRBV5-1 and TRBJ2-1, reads KAGVTQTPRYLIKTRGQQVTLSCSPISGHRSVSWYQQTPGQGLQFLFEYFSETQRNKGNFPGRFSGRQFSNSRSEMNVSTLELGDSALYLCASRAVLNEQFFGPGTRLTVL.

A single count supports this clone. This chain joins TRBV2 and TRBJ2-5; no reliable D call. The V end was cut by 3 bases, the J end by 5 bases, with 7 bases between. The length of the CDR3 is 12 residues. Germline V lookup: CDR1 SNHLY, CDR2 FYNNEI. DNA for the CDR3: TGTGCCAGCAGTGAGGCTCGGGAGACCCAGTACTTC. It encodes CASSEARETQYF.

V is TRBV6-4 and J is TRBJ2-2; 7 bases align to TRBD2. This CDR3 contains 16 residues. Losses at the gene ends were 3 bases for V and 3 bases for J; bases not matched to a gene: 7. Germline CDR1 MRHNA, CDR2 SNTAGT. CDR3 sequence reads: CASSEKVAGYTGELFF. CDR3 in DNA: TGTGCCAGCAGTGAGAAAGTAGCGGGCTACACCGGGGAGCTGTTTTTT.

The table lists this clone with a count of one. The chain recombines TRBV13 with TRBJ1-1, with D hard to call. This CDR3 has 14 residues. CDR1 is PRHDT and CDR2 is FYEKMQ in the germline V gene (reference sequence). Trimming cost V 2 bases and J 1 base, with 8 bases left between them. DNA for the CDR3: TGTGCCAGCAGCTTACCGTCTGCGAACACTGAAGCTTTCTTT. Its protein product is CASSLPSANTEAFF. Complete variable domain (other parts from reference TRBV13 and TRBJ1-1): AAGVIQSPRHLIKEKRETATLKCYPIPRHDTVYWYQQGPGQDPQFLISFYEKMQSDKGSIPDRFSAQQFSDYHSELNMSSLELGDSALYFCASSLPSANTEAFFGQGTRLTVV.

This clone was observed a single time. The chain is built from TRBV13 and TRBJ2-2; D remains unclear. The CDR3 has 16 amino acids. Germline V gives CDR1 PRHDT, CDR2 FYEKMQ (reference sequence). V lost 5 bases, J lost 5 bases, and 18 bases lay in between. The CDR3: CASSPPPLASTGELFF. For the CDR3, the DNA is TGTGCCAGCAGCCCACCCCCCCTGGCGTCTACCGGGGAGCTGTTTTTT.

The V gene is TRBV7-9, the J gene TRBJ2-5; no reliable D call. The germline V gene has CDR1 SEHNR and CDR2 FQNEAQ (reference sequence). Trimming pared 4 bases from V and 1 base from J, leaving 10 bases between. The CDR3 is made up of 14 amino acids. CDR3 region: CASSSPIIQETQYF. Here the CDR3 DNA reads TGTGCCAGCAGCTCACCTATCATCCAAGAGACCCAGTACTTC.

For the CDR3, the DNA is TGTGCCAGCCAGAGAGGGTATCCGGCGATCTATGGCTACACCTTC. This encodes CASQRGYPAIYGYTF. J is TRBJ1-2 and V is TRBV6-6; D gene ambiguous. V was clipped by 8 bases and J by 4 bases, with 20 bases between them. Per the germline V gene, CDR1 is MNHNY and CDR2 is SVGAGI (reference sequence). The CDR3 loop spans 15 amino acids.

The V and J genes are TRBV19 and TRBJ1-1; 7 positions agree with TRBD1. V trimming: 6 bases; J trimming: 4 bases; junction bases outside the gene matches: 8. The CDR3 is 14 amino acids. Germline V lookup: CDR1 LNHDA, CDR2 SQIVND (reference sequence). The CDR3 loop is CASRKQGYGTEAFF. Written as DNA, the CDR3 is TGTGCCAGTAGAAAACAGGGGTATGGCACTGAAGCTTTCTTT.